What follows are 15 T cell receptor beta chains derived from one specimen sequenced in a study of PD-1 blockade in classical Hodgkin lymphoma (TCRdb year 2020). The sample's time point label, in plain terms: cycle 2 day 1 (C2D1) of nivolumab. Relapse after autologous stem cell transplantation had occurred in all trial patients, and cohorts A, B and C were distinguished by prior brentuximab vedotin exposure. Library creation used the immunoSEQ multiplex PCR assay. Held by TCRdb, this immuneACCESS table contains in-frame sequences only and omits some clones. Under half of the omission traces to an unresolved V gene where checked; the cause of the rest is unknown. The sample yields around 30,000 clones; around 70% were counted once. Jointly, the top ten make up roughly 15% of the sample. The sequencing here drew on peripheral blood mononuclear cells (PBMCs), taken before the second cycle of nivolumab. These receptors were collected from a human donor with classical Hodgkin lymphoma.

The CDR3 region has the DNA TGTGCCAGCTCACTAGCGACAGGGAGCATGAACACTGAAGCTTTCTTT. Its protein product is CASSLATGSMNTEAFF. V is TRBV18 and J is TRBJ1-1; 7 bases agree with TRBD1. Germline V gene data show CDR1 as KGHSH and CDR2 as LQKENI. The V segment lost 4 bases and the J segment 0 bases; nucleotides outside the gene matches: 8. The CDR3 consists of 16 residues. Drawing the rest from reference TRBV18 and TRBJ1-1, the complete variable domain is NAGVMQNPRHLVRRRGQEARLRCSPMKGHSHVYWYRQLPEEGLKFMVYLQKENIIDESGMPKERFSAEFPKEGPSILRIQQVVRGDSAAYFCASSLATGSMNTEAFFGQGTRLTVV.

The rearrangement joins TRBV18 to TRBJ2-7; maybe TRBD1 (6 bases). Looked up from germline, CDR1 is KGHSH and CDR2 is LQKENI. The CDR3 runs to 16 residues. V dropped 2 bases and J dropped 2 bases, with 16 bases sitting between them. CDR3 loop: CASSPFVRGPTYEQYF. The CDR3, as DNA: TGTGCCAGCTCACCATTTGTCAGGGGTCCCACCTACGAGCAGTACTTC.

V usage is TRBV18 and J usage is TRBJ2-7; 8 bases match TRBD1. The V gene's germline CDR1 is KGHSH and CDR2 LQKENI. Losses at the gene ends were 5 bases for V and 3 bases for J; bases not matched to a gene: 3. The CDR3 totals 13 residues. The CDR3 region has the DNA TGTGCCAGCTCATCCGGACAGGGCTACGAGCAGTACGTC. Protein sequence: CASSSGQGYEQYV.

A few counts support this clone. The chain couples TRBV7-8 to TRBJ2-6; D remains unclear. Germline V CDR1 and CDR2: SGHVS, FQNEAQ. This CDR3 contains 17 residues. V dropped 5 bases and J dropped 1 base, with 15 bases sitting between them. The CDR3 sequence: CASSPYPTESGANVLTF. In DNA form, the CDR3 reads TGTGCCAGCAGCCCCTACCCAACGGAGTCTGGGGCCAACGTCCTGACTTTC.

The rearrangement links TRBV2 to TRBJ1-6; D remains unclear. This CDR3 spans 14 amino acids. Germline V lookup: CDR1 SNHLY, CDR2 FYNNEI. V was pared by 8 bases and J by 0 bases, with 8 bases between. CDR3 DNA sequence: TGTGCCAGCCTCTTGAGCTCCTATAATTCACCCCTCCACTTT. Encoded protein: CASLLSSYNSPLHF.

The J gene is TRBJ1-1, the V gene TRBV19; D remains ambiguous. Germline lookup yields CDR1 LNHDA and CDR2 SQIVND (reference sequence). The CDR3 is made up of 12 amino acids. The V and J ends lost 7 bases and 5 bases respectively, with 11 bases between them. The DNA for the CDR3 is TGTGCCAGTATGTCCCAGTGGACTGAAGCTTTCTTT. It yields the protein CASMSQWTEAFF.

The rearrangement joins TRBV5-1 to TRBJ2-3; D call uncertain. The CDR3 is 12 amino acids. V shed 4 bases and J shed 3 bases, with 6 bases lying between them. CDR1 and CDR2 from the germline V gene are SGHRS and YFSETQ. This CDR3 is CASSLETDTQYF. The DNA for the CDR3 is TGCGCCAGCAGCCTTGAGACAGATACGCAGTATTTT. Full variable domain (outside the CDR3, taken from reference TRBV5-1 and TRBJ2-3): KAGVTQTPRYLIKTRGQQVTLSCSPISGHRSVSWYQQTPGQGLQFLFEYFSETQRNKGNFPGRFSGRQFSNSRSEMNVSTLELGDSALYLCASSLETDTQYFGPGTRLTVL.

As DNA, the CDR3 is TGTGCCAGCAGCCATATACTAGCGCCCGGAAACACCGGGGAGCTGTTTTTT. Translated: CASSHILAPGNTGELFF. The chain couples TRBV14 to TRBJ2-2, with 7 bases fitting TRBD2. Trimming at V came to 3 bases and at J to 2 bases, leaving 9 bases not matched to a gene. The CDR3 spans 17 residues. The germline CDR1 and CDR2 sequences are SGHDN and FVKESK.

The gene calls are TRBV4-1 and TRBJ1-2, with D possibly matching TRBD1 (5 bases). The germline CDR1 and CDR2 sequences are MGHRA and YSYEKL. The CDR3 has 17 residues. The V gene lost 5 bases and the J gene lost 4 bases, with 23 bases spanning the gap. The CDR3 here is CASSFPVEGQAGYGYTF. The CDR3 DNA is TGCGCCAGCAGCTTCCCGGTAGAGGGGCAGGCCGGCTATGGCTACACCTTC.

The J gene is TRBJ2-7, the V gene TRBV5-1, with D possibly TRBD2 on 5 matching bases. V dropped 4 bases and J dropped 1 base, with 9 bases sitting between them. Per germline, CDR1 SGHRS and CDR2 YFSETQ. The CDR3 is made up of 13 amino acids. The CDR3 DNA reads TGCGCCAGCAGCCGGGATCTGTCCTACGAGCAGTACTTC. Amino acids: CASSRDLSYEQYF.

The V call is TRBV11-3, the J call TRBJ2-5; D ambiguous. Germline V gene data show CDR1 as SGHNT and CDR2 as YENEEA. V was shortened by 8 bases and J by 2 bases, with 12 bases between the two germline ends. CDR3 length: 13 amino acids. The CDR3 protein is CASSRGPQETQYF. Here the CDR3 DNA reads TGTGCCAGCTCACGAGGTCCTCAAGAGACCCAGTACTTC.

The chain joins TRBV15 to TRBJ2-7; D uncertain. The CDR3 extends over 18 amino acids. The germline V and J ends were trimmed by 7 bases and 1 base, with 26 bases remaining between them. Germline-derived CDR1 and CDR2 are LNHNV and YYDKDF (reference sequence). For the CDR3, the DNA is TGTGCCACCACCTCCTCCAAAACAGTGGCAGAACGATCCTACGAGCAGTACGTC. It specifies CATTSSKTVAERSYEQYV.

The V call is TRBV7-6, the J call TRBJ1-2; TRBD1 aligns across 7 bases. CDR3 length: 15 residues. V lost 3 bases to trimming and J lost 0 bases; unmatched junction nucleotides: 4. Germline CDR1 SGHVS, CDR2 FNYEAQ. CDR3 nucleotide sequence: TGTGCCAGCAGCTTCGGACAGGACGCTAACTATGGCTACACCTTC. This translates into CASSFGQDANYGYTF.

V and J are TRBV6-1 and TRBJ1-4; D remains ambiguous. Germline V CDR1 and CDR2: MNHNS, SASEGT. The CDR3 length is 13 residues. Trimming removed 5 bases at V and 5 bases at J, with 9 bases between. This CDR3 is CASSSVGNEKLFF. The CDR3 DNA sequence: TGTGCCAGCAGTTCAGTGGGGAATGAAAAACTGTTTTTT.

This sequence joins TRBV6-1 and TRBJ2-2; D ambiguous. Germline CDR1 and CDR2: MNHNS and SASEGT. V lost 1 base and J 6 bases, leaving 12 bases between the germline ends. The length of the CDR3 is 15 residues. DNA for the CDR3: TGTGCCAGCAGTGAAGACGAAGGCCCAGCCGGGGAGCTGTTTTTT. It codes for CASSEDEGPAGELFF.